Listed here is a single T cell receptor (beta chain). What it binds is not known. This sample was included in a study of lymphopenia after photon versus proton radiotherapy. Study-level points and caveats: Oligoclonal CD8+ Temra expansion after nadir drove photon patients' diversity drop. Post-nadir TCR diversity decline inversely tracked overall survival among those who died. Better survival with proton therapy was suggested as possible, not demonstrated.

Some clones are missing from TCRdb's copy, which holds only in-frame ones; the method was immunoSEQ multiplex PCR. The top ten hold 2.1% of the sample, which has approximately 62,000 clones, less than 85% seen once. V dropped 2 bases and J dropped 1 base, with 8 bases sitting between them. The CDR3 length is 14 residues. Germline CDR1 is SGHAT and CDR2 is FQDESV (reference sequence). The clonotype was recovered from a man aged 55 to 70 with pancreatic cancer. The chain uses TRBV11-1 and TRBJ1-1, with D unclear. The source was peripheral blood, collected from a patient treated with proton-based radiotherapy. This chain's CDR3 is CASSLLFRNTEAFF. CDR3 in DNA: TGTGCCAGCAGCTTATTATTTAGGAACACTGAAGCTTTCTTT. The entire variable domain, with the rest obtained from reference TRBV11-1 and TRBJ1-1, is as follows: EAEVAQSPRYKITEKSQAVAFWCDPISGHATLYWYRQILGQGPELLVQFQDESVVDDSQLPKDRFSAERLKGVDSTLKIQPAELGDSAMYLCASSLLFRNTEAFFGQGTRLTVV.